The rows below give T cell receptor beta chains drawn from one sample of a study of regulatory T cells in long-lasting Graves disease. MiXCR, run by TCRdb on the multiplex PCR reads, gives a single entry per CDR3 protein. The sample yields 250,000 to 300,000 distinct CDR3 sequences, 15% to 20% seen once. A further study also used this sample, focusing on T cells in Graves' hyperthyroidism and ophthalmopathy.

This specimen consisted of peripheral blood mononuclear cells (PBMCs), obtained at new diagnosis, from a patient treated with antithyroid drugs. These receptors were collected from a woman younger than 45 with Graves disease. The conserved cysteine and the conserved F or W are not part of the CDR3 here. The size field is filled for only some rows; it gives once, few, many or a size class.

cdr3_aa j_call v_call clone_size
SARVQGASWGQY TRBJ2-7 TRBV20-1 many
ASSLGTGPNYGYT TRBJ1-2 TRBV5-1 many
ASSPPRGRGYEQY TRBJ2-7 TRBV3-1 once
ASVDGRDTQY TRBJ2-3 TRBV12-3/TRBV12-4 many
ASSLAPTSYEQY TRBJ2-7 TRBV5-6 many
AAGLIGNQPQH TRBJ1-5 TRBV27 many
ASSQGGLYQETQY TRBJ2-5 TRBV4-1 few
ASGLTGGTQY TRBJ2-5 TRBV2 many
ASRTSGPSYEQY TRBJ2-7 TRBV7-9 many
ATGQSKNTIY TRBJ1-3 TRBV10-3 .
ASSELAATLYGYT TRBJ1-2 TRBV6-1 many
ASSLDQASTDTQY TRBJ2-3 TRBV11-3 many
ASSQGGFIYGYT TRBJ1-2 TRBV11-3 many
ASSARGMETQY TRBJ2-5 TRBV11-2 .
ASSSRTSGGGGAKNIQY TRBJ2-4 TRBV7-2 .
ASSPPPQSAQETQY . TRBV28 .
ASSKGLAGGDEQF TRBJ2-1 TRBV5-1 .
AISESEAEAF TRBJ1-1 TRBV10-3 many
ASSRRGWAEAF TRBJ1-1 TRBV12-3/TRBV12-4 .
ASSLGGTGGRGYT TRBJ1-2 TRBV7-2 many
ASRDRGSST TRBJ1-2 TRBV6-1 few
ASSPLTLRQAF TRBJ1-1 TRBV3-1 many
ASSQEPSSYGYT TRBJ1-2 TRBV4-1 many
ASSKPWDRAVLDTQY TRBJ2-3 TRBV6-1 .
ASSLGITQPQH TRBJ1-5 TRBV12-3/TRBV12-4 many
ASSEGPSTGANVLT TRBJ2-6 TRBV9 .
ASSQGGGPYEQY TRBJ2-7 TRBV3-1 few
ASSPRDRANEQF TRBJ2-1 TRBV5-5 .
ASSSSGTGGYT TRBJ1-2 TRBV5-1 few
ASRWGGGRYEQY TRBJ2-7 TRBV5-4 .
ASSASAGANTGELF TRBJ2-2 TRBV9 few
ASGLVGDRRSHQPQH TRBJ1-5 TRBV12-5 many
ASSYGTVRNTIY TRBJ1-3 TRBV5-1 many
ASSGHRSGNTIY TRBJ1-3 TRBV6-1 many
SGLDRGGYGYT TRBJ1-2 TRBV29-1 few
ASRIDGTFPPLH TRBJ1-6 TRBV2 many
ASTIRIPGGINEKLF TRBJ1-4 TRBV19 .
SAPGWGAYGYT TRBJ1-2 TRBV20-1 many
SARDPIALHYGYT TRBJ1-2 TRBV20-1 many
ASSATSTVRVVNQPQH TRBJ1-5 TRBV19 many
ASSLALFRLAGNEQF TRBJ2-1 TRBV7-2 .
SARDRDRPATNEKLF TRBJ1-4 TRBV20-1 many
ASSQGYGGKGGELF TRBJ2-2 TRBV4-1 few
ASSSSGQGNSPLH TRBJ1-6 TRBV27 many
AISEDRGSSYEQY TRBJ2-7 TRBV10-3 many
ASTPDRDTQY TRBJ2-3 TRBV12-3/TRBV12-4 many
ASSRKQGGDTGELF TRBJ2-2 TRBV5-1 many
SARPGQGALTPNSGANVLT TRBJ2-6 TRBV20-1 many
SAAGRLTDTQY TRBJ2-3 TRBV29-1 many
ASRRTEGRGEQY TRBJ2-7 TRBV2 many
ASSSDRQLGDEQF TRBJ2-1 TRBV5-1 many
ATSDLLRDNSPLH TRBJ1-6 TRBV24-1 many
ASSEVSGGAIGNEQF TRBJ2-1 TRBV2 .
SATGAANYGYT TRBJ1-2 TRBV20-1 many